A single sample gave rise to the 13 T cell receptor beta chains below, sequenced in a study of shared clonotypes between healthy human individuals. Naive-designated CD8 cells lacked CD45RO, were positively enriched for CCR7, and omitted terminally differentiated effector memory CD45RA+ cells. Assay: immunoSEQ multiplex PCR; the TCRdb copy retains only in-frame clones and omits some. The table shows over 2 million clones, with about 95% occurring only once. The specimen was naive CD8+ T cells sorted from blood. The source of these receptors is a man aged 18 to 29 in good health.

The chain combines TRBV9 with TRBJ2-5; no reliable D call. CDR3 length equals 14 residues. In germline, CDR1 is SGDLS, CDR2 YYNGEE. Trimming removed 0 bases from V and 5 bases from J, with 11 bases in between. CDR3 sequence: CASSVALGRETQYF. DNA of the CDR3: TGTGCCAGCAGCGTAGCTCTAGGGCGCGAGACCCAGTACTTC.

This clone was recorded only once. The gene calls are TRBV9 and TRBJ1-2; 8 bases are a match to TRBD1. The CDR3 extends over 14 amino acids. Unmatched junction bases numbered 6, after V lost 0 bases and J lost 8 bases. Germline V gene data show CDR1 as SGDLS and CDR2 as YYNGEE. The CDR3 region is CASSVGTGQVGYTF. The CDR3 DNA sequence: TGTGCCAGCAGCGTAGGGACAGGGCAGGTGGGCTACACCTTC.

The chain carries TRBV11-2 and TRBJ1-4; D is possibly TRBD1 (6 bases). Trimming shortened V by 4 bases and J by 12 bases, and 12 bases separated the two germline ends. Germline V gene data show CDR1 as SGHAT and CDR2 as FQNNGV. The CDR3 spans 12 residues. CDR3 nucleotide sequence: TGTGCCAGCAGCTCGGACAGTGGTGAACTGTTTTTT. This translates into CASSSDSGELFF.

This sequence joins TRBV4-1 and TRBJ1-4; 7 positions match TRBD1. Germline V gene sequence: CDR1 MGHRA, CDR2 YSYEKL. CDR3 size: 14 residues. The V gene end was trimmed by 3 bases and the J gene end by 14 bases; junction bases not matched to a gene: 12. Here the CDR3 reads CASSQGIGTAALFF. CDR3 nucleotide sequence: TGCGCCAGCAGCCAGGGCATTGGGACAGCCGCGCTGTTTTTT.

The chain couples TRBV7-9 to TRBJ2-3; 7 bases match TRBD2. V lost 5 bases to trimming and J lost 2 bases; unmatched junction nucleotides: 4. This CDR3 has 14 amino acids. Germline-derived CDR1 and CDR2 are SEHNR and FQNEAQ (reference sequence). This CDR3 is CASSPSGITDTQYF. In DNA, the CDR3 is TGTGCCAGCAGCCCCAGCGGGATCACAGATACGCAGTATTTT.

This clone was observed a single time. The chain links TRBV28 to TRBJ1-1; no reliable D call. The germline gives CDR1 MDHEN, CDR2 SYDVKM. The CDR3 is 11 residues long. Trimming cost V 4 bases and J 6 bases, with 6 bases left between them. CDR3 coding DNA: TGTGCCAGCAGTTCGAGCCCTGAAGCTTTCTTT. This gives the protein CASSSSPEAFF.

The count of this clone is one. The V and J genes are TRBV11-2 and TRBJ2-7; D may be TRBD1 (6 bases). This CDR3 is built from 17 residues. In germline, CDR1 is SGHAT, CDR2 FQNNGV. The V and J ends lost 1 base and 4 bases respectively, with 20 bases between them. CDR3 DNA: TGTGCCAGCAGCTTAGCCCTCTCTAGGGGACACACTTACGAGCAGTACTTC. Translating gives CASSLALSRGHTYEQYF.

V usage is TRBV4-1 and J usage is TRBJ2-3, with 11 positions matching TRBD2. J lost 1 base, V lost 4 bases, and 7 bases had no gene match. CDR1 and CDR2 from the germline V gene are MGHRA and YSYEKL. This CDR3 spans 17 amino acids. CDR3 sequence (DNA): TGCGCCAGCAGCCGAGAGCCGGGACTAGCGGGCACAGATACGCAGTATTTT. It specifies CASSREPGLAGTDTQYF.

The chain employs TRBV6-1 and TRBJ1-1; D is uncertain. This CDR3 contains 15 residues. V shed 2 bases and J shed 0 bases, with 10 bases lying between them. Germline CDR1 and CDR2: MNHNS and SASEGT. CDR3 in DNA: TGTGCCAGCAGTGAATGGAAGGGCCTGAACACTGAAGCTTTCTTT. Translating it yields CASSEWKGLNTEAFF.

This clone was recorded once. V usage is TRBV9 and J usage is TRBJ2-7; the match to TRBD2 covers 8 bases. V lost 0 bases to trimming and J lost 5 bases; unmatched junction nucleotides: 10. The CDR3 is 16 residues long. In germline, CDR1 is SGDLS, CDR2 YYNGEE. This CDR3 reads CASSVGAGGMYDEQYF. CDR3 DNA sequence: TGTGCCAGCAGCGTAGGGGCGGGAGGTATGTACGACGAGCAGTACTTC.

The rearrangement uses TRBV5-6 and TRBJ1-6; a possible D gene is TRBD1 (6 bases). The CDR3 covers 16 residues. CDR1 and CDR2 from the germline V gene are SGHDT and YYEEEE. V shed 4 bases and J shed 0 bases, with 11 bases lying between them. The CDR3 spells CASSHRESSYNSPLHF. CDR3 coding DNA: TGTGCCAGCAGCCACAGGGAGAGCTCCTATAATTCACCCCTCCACTTT. Drawing the rest from reference TRBV5-6 and TRBJ1-6, the complete variable domain is DAGVTQSPTHLIKTRGQQVTLRCSPKSGHDTVSWYQQALGQGPQFIFQYYEEEERQRGNFPDRFSGHQFPNYSSELNVNALLLGDSALYLCASSHRESSYNSPLHFGNGTRLTVT.

The genes are TRBV6-5 and TRBJ2-7; D might be TRBD1 (5 bases). CDR3 size: 14 residues. V dropped 6 bases and J dropped 6 bases, with 18 bases sitting between them. Germline V lookup: CDR1 MNHEY, CDR2 SVGAGI. The CDR3 nucleotides read TGTGCCAGCAGCCAGGGCCCGCCTTGGAGCGAGCAGTACTTC. Translating gives CASSQGPPWSEQYF.

The J gene is TRBJ2-7, the V gene TRBV4-3; no clear D. From germline, CDR1 is LGHNA and CDR2 YSLEER. The CDR3 is 14 amino acids. Trimming took 2 bases from V and 1 from J, leaving 9 bases between them. The CDR3 nucleotides are TGCGCCAGCAGCCAATGGCAGCCGTCCTACGAGCAGTACTTC. This translates into CASSQWQPSYEQYF.